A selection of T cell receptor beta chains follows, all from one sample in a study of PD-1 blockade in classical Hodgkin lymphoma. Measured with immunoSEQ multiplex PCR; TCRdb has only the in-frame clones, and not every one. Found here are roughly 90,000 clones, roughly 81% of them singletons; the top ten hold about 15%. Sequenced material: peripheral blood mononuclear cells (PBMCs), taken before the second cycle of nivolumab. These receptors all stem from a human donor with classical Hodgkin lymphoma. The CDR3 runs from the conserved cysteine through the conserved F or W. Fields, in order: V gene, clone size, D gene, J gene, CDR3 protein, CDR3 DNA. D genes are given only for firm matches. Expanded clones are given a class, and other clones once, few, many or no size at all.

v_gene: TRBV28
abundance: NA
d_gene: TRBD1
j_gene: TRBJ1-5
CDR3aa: CASSLLTGGFQPQHF
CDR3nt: TGTGCCAGCAGTTTACTTACAGGGGGATTCCAGCCCCAGCATTTT

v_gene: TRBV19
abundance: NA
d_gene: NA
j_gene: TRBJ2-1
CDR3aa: CASRAYNEQFF
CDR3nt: TGTGCCAGTCGGGCCTACAATGAGCAGTTCTTC

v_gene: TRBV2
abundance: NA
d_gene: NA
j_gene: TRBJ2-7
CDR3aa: CASSGAGTKGYEQYF
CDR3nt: TGTGCCAGCAGTGGGGCTGGCACCAAAGGCTACGAGCAGTACTTC

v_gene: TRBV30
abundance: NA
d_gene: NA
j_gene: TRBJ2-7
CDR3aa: CAWTHGPYEQYF
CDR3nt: TGTGCCTGGACCCATGGCCCCTACGAGCAGTACTTC

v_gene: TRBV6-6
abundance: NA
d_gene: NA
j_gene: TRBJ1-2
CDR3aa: CASSYPDRDLQNGYTF
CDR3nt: TGTGCCAGCAGTTACCCCGACCGGGACCTGCAAAATGGCTACACCTTC

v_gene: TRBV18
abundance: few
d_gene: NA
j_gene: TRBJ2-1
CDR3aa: CASSPSSFYNEQFF
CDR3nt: TGTGCCAGCTCACCCTCCAGCTTCTACAATGAGCAGTTCTTC

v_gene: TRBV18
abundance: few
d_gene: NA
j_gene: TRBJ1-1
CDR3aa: CASSLSSRNTEAFF
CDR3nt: TGTGCCAGCTCACTCTCCAGTCGGAACACTGAAGCTTTCTTT

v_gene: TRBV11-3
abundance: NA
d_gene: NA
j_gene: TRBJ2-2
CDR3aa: CASSLGDAGTGELFF
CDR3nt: TGTGCCAGCAGCTTAGGGGATGCAGGCACCGGGGAGCTGTTTTTT

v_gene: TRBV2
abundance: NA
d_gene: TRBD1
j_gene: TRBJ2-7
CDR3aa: CAGRTGGALYEQYF
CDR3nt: TGTGCCGGCAGAACAGGGGGCGCTTTGTACGAGCAGTACTTC

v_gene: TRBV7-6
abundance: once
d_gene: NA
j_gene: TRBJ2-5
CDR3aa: CASSLSGLETQYF
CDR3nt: TGTGCCAGCAGCTTATCGGGACTTGAGACCCAGTACTTC

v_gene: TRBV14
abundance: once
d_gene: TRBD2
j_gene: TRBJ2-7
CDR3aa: CASSLALGGSGSSEQYF
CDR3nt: TGTGCCAGCAGCCTAGCCTTAGGGGGTAGCGGGAGTTCCGAGCAGTACTTC

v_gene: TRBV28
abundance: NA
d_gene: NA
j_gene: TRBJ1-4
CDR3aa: CASSSTGFAEKLFF
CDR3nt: TGTGCCAGCAGTTCTACGGGTTTTGCTGAAAAACTGTTTTTT

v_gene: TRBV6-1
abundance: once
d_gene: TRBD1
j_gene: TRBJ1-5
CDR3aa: CASSEYRDRTNQPQHF
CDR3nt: TGTGCCAGCAGTGAATACCGGGACAGGACAAACCAGCCCCAGCATTTT